The T cell receptor (beta chain) under discussion was sequenced for a study of Ad26.COV2.S vaccination and SARS-CoV-2 variants. Across the whole study: Of the COV1001 trial arms, the Ad26.COV2.S arm included the donor. Intramuscular Ad26.COV2.S at 5x10^10 or 1x10^11 viral particles. Study outcomes and limitations: Vaccine and placebo recipients had similar non-spike TCR breadth. It was reported that spike-specific CD8+ and CD4+ T cell responses were substantially broad after vaccination.

Specified treatment: approximately 18 received Ad26.COV2.S at low or high dose, single or two shots; 5 received placebo; per-sample allocation not given. Specimen acquisition occurred on day 63 following the initial vaccine or placebo injection. The protocol was immunoSEQ multiplex PCR, while the TCRdb copy is restricted to in-frame clones and leaves out a portion. The table lists a few hundred thousand clones, about 80% of them singletons. With respect to this clone: The antigen is not known.

Germline CDR1 and CDR2: SNHLY and FYNNEI. This CDR3 has 12 residues. The V and J ends lost 11 bases and 5 bases, in that order; junction bases with no gene match: 7. This chain joins TRBV2 and TRBJ1-1; 8 bases map to TRBD1. The receptor was isolated from a person aged 18 to 59 who received the Ad26.COV2.S COVID-19 vaccine or a placebo. Here the sequenced sample was peripheral blood, taken in a trial of Ad26.COV2.S vaccine versus placebo. This CDR3 is CAGDRGGTEAFF. Written as DNA, the CDR3 is TGTGCCGGCGACAGGGGTGGAACTGAAGCTTTCTTT.